A selection of T cell receptor beta chains follows, all from one sample in a study of cytomegalovirus exposure and HLA in healthy donors. TCRdb's copy holds only in-frame clones and misses some; the assay was immunoSEQ multiplex PCR. The sample lists approximately 200,000 clones, around 85% occurring once. Source material: PBMCs. The receptors stem from a woman between 50 and 59 years old in good health and CMV-seronegative. Each CDR3 is given with its conserved first and last residue. D genes are given only for firm matches. Clone size is not always given. Where it is, it says once, few, many or a class for expanded clones.

V gene	J gene	clone size	D gene	CDR3 protein	CDR3 DNA
TRBV7-9	TRBJ1-4	-	-	CASSFGEGYEKLFF	TGTGCCAGCAGCTTCGGGGAAGGTTATGAAAAACTGTTTTTT
TRBV11-3	TRBJ2-7	-	TRBD2	CASSHGTTSYEQYF	TGTGCCAGCAGCCACGGGACTACATCCTACGAGCAGTACTTC
TRBV11-2	TRBJ1-5	-	-	CASSLGRGSTASNQPQHF	TGTGCCAGCAGCTTGGGGAGGGGATCCACTGCCAGCAATCAGCCCCAGCATTTT
TRBV2	TRBJ2-7	-	-	CASSEATPPYEQYF	TGTGCCAGCAGTGAGGCGACACCACCCTACGAGCAGTACTTC
TRBV28	TRBJ2-3	-	TRBD2	CASSSSGSLTDTQYF	TGTGCCAGCAGTTCTAGCGGGAGTCTCACAGATACGCAGTATTTT
TRBV18	TRBJ2-7	-	TRBD2	CASSTGTSGLYEQYF	TGTGCCAGCTCAACCGGGACTAGCGGGCTCTACGAGCAGTACTTC
TRBV5-6	TRBJ1-3	-	TRBD1	CASSYDTGASGNTIYF	TGTGCCAGCAGCTATGATACAGGGGCCTCTGGAAACACCATATATTTT
TRBV7-3	TRBJ1-3	once	TRBD1	CASSLTPGQASGNTIYF	TGTGCCAGCAGCTTAACGCCGGGACAGGCCTCTGGAAACACCATATATTTT
TRBV11-2	TRBJ1-4	-	-	CASSLGPGDNEKLFF	TGTGCCAGCAGCTTAGGCCCGGGGGACAATGAAAAACTGTTTTTT
TRBV7-9	TRBJ2-2	-	TRBD1	CASSPQGATGELFF	TGTGCCAGCAGCCCGCAGGGGGCGACCGGGGAGCTGTTTTTT
TRBV5-1	TRBJ1-1	few	-	CASSLGGQMNTEAFF	TGCGCCAGCAGCTTGGGTGGACAGATGAACACTGAAGCTTTCTTT
TRBV28	TRBJ2-7	-	TRBD1	CASRTGTVLYEQYF	TGTGCCAGCAGAACCGGGACAGTCCTTTACGAGCAGTACTTC
TRBV5-1	TRBJ2-1	-	TRBD2	CASSLGTSVRYNEQFF	TGCGCCAGCAGCTTGGGCACTAGCGTGAGATACAATGAGCAGTTCTTC
TRBV29-1	TRBJ2-3	-	TRBD2	CSAGTSGTDTQYF	TGCAGCGCAGGGACTAGCGGCACAGATACGCAGTATTTT
TRBV5-1	TRBJ2-3	-	TRBD1	CASSYTNRGRPTDTQYF	TGCGCCAGCAGCTACACGAACAGGGGGCGTCCGACAGATACGCAGTATTTT
TRBV5-1	TRBJ1-1	-	-	CASSLVGADNTEAFF	TGCGCCAGCAGCTTGGTAGGGGCAGACAACACTGAAGCTTTCTTT
TRBV5-5	TRBJ2-7	-	-	CASSPNMGYEGYEQYF	TGTGCCAGCAGCCCGAATATGGGGTACGAGGGATACGAGCAGTACTTC
TRBV6-1	TRBJ2-7	-	TRBD2	CASSVGQGGYEQYF	TGTGCCAGCAGTGTGGGGCAGGGAGGGTACGAGCAGTACTTC
TRBV19	TRBJ2-5	once	TRBD1	CATSDRGTQETQYF	TGTGCCACATCGGACAGGGGGACACAAGAGACCCAGTACTTC
TRBV5-1	TRBJ1-4	-	-	CASSQQGLWDEKLFF	TGCGCCAGCAGTCAACAGGGATTGTGGGATGAAAAACTGTTTTTT
TRBV5-1	TRBJ1-2	-	-	CASSLGSQGIDYTF	TGCGCCAGCAGCTTGGGCTCTCAGGGGATTGACTACACCTTC
TRBV6-1	TRBJ2-2	-	-	CASIPYPGRELFF	TGTGCCAGCATTCCATACCCAGGGCGGGAGCTGTTTTTT
TRBV28	TRBJ1-2	-	-	CASSLPVQVQAYGYTF	TGTGCCAGCAGTTTACCCGTACAGGTACAGGCCTATGGCTACACCTTC
TRBV7-9	TRBJ1-2	-	-	CASSLSLDGYTF	TGTGCCAGCAGCTTAAGCCTGGATGGCTACACCTTC
TRBV13	TRBJ2-2	-	-	CASSPPLGVNTGELFF	TGTGCCAGCAGCCCACCCCTCGGGGTTAACACCGGGGAGCTGTTTTTT
TRBV5-4	TRBJ2-2	-	TRBD2	CASSLREGPNTGELFF	TGTGCCAGCAGCTTAAGGGAGGGCCCCAACACCGGGGAGCTGTTTTTT
TRBV19	TRBJ1-1	-	-	CASSIWQLYRSEAFF	TGTGCCAGTAGTATCTGGCAGTTGTACAGGTCTGAAGCTTTCTTT
TRBV7-9	TRBJ2-5	-	TRBD2	CSSSNGGAGETQYF	TGTTCCAGCAGCAACGGGGGGGCTGGCGAGACCCAGTACTTC
TRBV5-1	TRBJ2-5	once	-	CASSLAVQETQYF	TGCGCCAGCAGCTTGGCTGTCCAAGAGACCCAGTACTTC
TRBV6-1	TRBJ2-1	-	TRBD1	CASSDVSGTGSVEQFF	TGTGCCAGCAGTGACGTATCCGGGACAGGGTCCGTTGAGCAGTTCTTC
TRBV7-9	TRBJ2-7	-	TRBD2	CSSSLGGTRADEQYF	TGTTCCAGCAGCTTAGGAGGGACTAGAGCGGACGAGCAGTACTTC
TRBV6-6	TRBJ1-3	-	-	CASTSGQLSGNTIYF	TGTGCCAGCACCTCCGGACAACTCTCTGGAAACACCATATATTTT
TRBV6-5	TRBJ2-3	-	-	CASTSSTDTQYF	TGTGCCAGCACCAGTAGCACAGATACGCAGTATTTT
TRBV6-5	TRBJ1-1	-	TRBD1	CASSYGGQTGTEAFF	TGTGCCAGCAGTTACGGGGGACAGACTGGCACTGAAGCTTTCTTT
TRBV2	TRBJ2-3	-	-	CASSPTGLADTQYF	TGTGCCAGCAGTCCCACAGGGTTGGCAGATACGCAGTATTTT
TRBV5-1	TRBJ2-5	few	TRBD2	CASSPRTSGAQETQYF	TGCGCCAGCAGCCCACGGACTAGCGGTGCCCAAGAGACCCAGTACTTC
TRBV4-2	TRBJ2-5	-	-	CASSQARQSQETQYF	TGTGCCAGCAGCCAAGCCCGACAATCACAAGAGACCCAGTACTTC
TRBV5-5	TRBJ1-4	few	-	CASSLLQGMREKLFF	TGTGCCAGCAGCCTACTGCAGGGGATGCGTGAAAAACTGTTTTTT
TRBV5-1	TRBJ2-6	-	TRBD2	CASSLARGGFSSGANVLTF	TGCGCCAGCAGCTTGGCCCGGGGAGGGTTCAGCTCTGGGGCCAACGTCCTGACTTTC
TRBV7-2	TRBJ1-1	-	-	CASSLAGVNTEAFF	TGTGCCAGCAGCTTGGCAGGGGTGAACACTGAAGCTTTCTTT
TRBV4-1	TRBJ2-7	-	-	CASSQSATYEQYF	TGCGCCAGCAGCCAATCCGCAACCTACGAGCAGTACTTC
TRBV28	TRBJ1-5	-	-	CASSTTGGQPQHF	TGTGCCAGCAGCACGACGGGGGGTCAGCCCCAGCATTTT
TRBV4-3	TRBJ2-6	-	TRBD2	CASSQELARLSGANVLTF	TGCGCCAGCAGCCAAGAACTAGCGCGCCTCTCTGGGGCCAACGTCCTGACTTTC
TRBV7-2	TRBJ2-7	-	TRBD2	CASSPRTSGISYEQYF	TGTGCCAGCAGCCCCAGGACTAGCGGCATCTCCTACGAGCAGTACTTC
TRBV5-6	TRBJ2-1	-	TRBD2	CASSLLRLAGDNEQFF	TGTGCCAGCAGCTTGTTAAGACTAGCGGGAGACAATGAGCAGTTCTTC
TRBV30	TRBJ1-2	-	-	CAWSHHYGYTF	TGTGCCTGGAGTCATCACTATGGCTACACCTTC
TRBV30	TRBJ2-3	-	-	CASTTGAGEGTDTQYF	TGTGCCTCTACTACGGGGGCGGGGGAGGGCACAGATACGCAGTATTTT
TRBV6-5	TRBJ2-2	-	-	CASSLLAGELFF	TGTGCCAGCAGCCTACTAGCCGGGGAGCTGTTTTTT
TRBV9	TRBJ1-2	few	-	CASSVTTSPGSDGYTF	TGTGCCAGCAGCGTAACTACCTCTCCGGGAAGCGATGGCTACACCTTC
TRBV7-2	TRBJ2-3	-	TRBD2	CASSLGTSASPDTQYF	TGTGCCAGCAGCTTAGGGACTAGCGCATCCCCAGATACGCAGTATTTT
TRBV11-2	TRBJ2-2	-	TRBD2	CASSSPSGRAYGELFF	TGTGCCAGCAGCTCTCCTAGCGGGAGGGCCTACGGGGAGCTGTTTTTT
TRBV10-3	TRBJ2-7	-	-	CAISESGPQPYEQYF	TGTGCCATCAGTGAGTCGGGGCCACAACCGTACGAGCAGTACTTC